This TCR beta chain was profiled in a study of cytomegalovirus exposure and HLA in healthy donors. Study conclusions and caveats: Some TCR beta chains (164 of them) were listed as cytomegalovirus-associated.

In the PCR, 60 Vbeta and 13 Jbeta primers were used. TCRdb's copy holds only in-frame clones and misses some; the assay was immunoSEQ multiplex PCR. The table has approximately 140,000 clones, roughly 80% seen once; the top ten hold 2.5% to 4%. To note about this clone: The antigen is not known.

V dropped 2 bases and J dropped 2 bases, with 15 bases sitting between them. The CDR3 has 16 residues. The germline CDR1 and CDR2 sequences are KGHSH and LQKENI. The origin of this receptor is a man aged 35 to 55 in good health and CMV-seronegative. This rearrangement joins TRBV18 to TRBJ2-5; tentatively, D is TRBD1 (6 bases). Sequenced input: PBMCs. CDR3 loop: CASSPRWADRQETQYF. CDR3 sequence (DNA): TGTGCCAGCTCACCAAGGTGGGCGGACAGACAAGAGACCCAGTACTTC.